The clone carrying this T cell receptor beta chain has a handful of counts. Its antigen is undetermined. With 60 Vbeta and 13 Jbeta primers, the PCR was carried out. Only in-frame clones appear in the TCRdb table, and some are missing; sequencing was by immunoSEQ multiplex PCR. Of 100,000 to 140,000 clones listed, around 85% are singletons. The sample comes from a study of cytomegalovirus exposure and HLA in healthy donors. V shed 7 bases and J 5 bases; nucleotides not matched to a gene: 3. The CDR3 has 13 residues. Looked up from germline, CDR1 is MDHEN and CDR2 is SYDVKM. Broader study findings: Generally TCR sequences proved uncommon, though certain public TCRs appeared in numerous donors.

The sequence was obtained from a young man in good health and CMV-seronegative. Sequencing was done on a sample of PBMCs. The V and J genes are TRBV28 and TRBJ1-5; 9 nucleotides match TRBD1. The CDR3 loop reads CASMNRGHQPQHF. CDR3 coding DNA: TGTGCCAGCATGAACAGGGGGCATCAGCCCCAGCATTTT.